In its sample, the clone carrying this T cell receptor (beta chain) was seen once. In terms of age and location, participants ranged from roughly 18 to 90 years and lived in roughly 22 US areas. The data belong to a study of blood T cell repertoires in COVID-19. In the original analysis: Amplification of reference gene primers provided the estimated nucleated cell counts. Assay: immunoSEQ multiplex PCR; the TCRdb copy retains only in-frame clones and omits some. D and trimming were read from the DNA, whereas the V and J calls and clone size are those reported in that table. The sample shows approximately 150,000 clones, 80% of them seen only once. This CDR3 has 15 residues. Trimming took 3 bases from V and 2 from J; bases not matched to a gene: 4. The germline gives CDR1 SGDLS, CDR2 YYNGEE.

The V call is TRBV9, the J call TRBJ2-5; TRBD1 matches at 10 bases. This clonotype was obtained from a man aged 35 to 55 who had recovered from COVID-19. The sample comprised PBMCs or T cells enriched from blood (not recorded which). CDR3: CASSAGTGEQETQYF. CDR3 in DNA: TGTGCCAGCAGCGCTGGGACAGGGGAACAAGAGACCCAGTACTTC. Supplemented by reference TRBV9 and TRBJ2-5, the full variable domain reads DSGVTQTPKHLITATGQRVTLRCSPRSGDLSVYWYQQSLDQGLQFLIQYYNGEERAKGNILERFSAQQFPDLHSELNLSSLELGDSALYFCASSAGTGEQETQYFGPGTRLLVL.